This T cell receptor (beta chain) was recovered during a study of cytomegalovirus exposure and HLA in healthy donors. Findings and limits, study-wide: As a later analysis showed, several of the most significant clusters appeared to be linked to common viral pathogens. Analysis was performed later, and it showed HLA-associated TCR beta chains to be more clonally expanded than equally common others. Reportedly, fewer N-insertions than the approximately 700-donor mean appeared in an Asian-associated ancestry cluster in a later analysis.

From germline, CDR1 is SGHNT and CDR2 YYREEE (reference sequence). The CDR3 is 15 residues long. The V gene end was trimmed by 6 bases and the J gene end by 2 bases; junction bases not matched to a gene: 7. Primers: 60 Vbeta forward and 13 Jbeta reverse. Original methodology: Roughly 80 million unique TCR beta chains, 10 million to 14 million shared, were counted in a later analysis. TCRdb keeps only in-frame clones here, not all; method: immunoSEQ multiplex PCR. V and J calls and clone size follow that table, whereas D and trimming were derived from the DNA. The sample has around 230,000 clones, 78% seen once. Turning to this clone: Its specificity is not known.

The TCR sequence derives from a boy aged 10-17 years in good health and CMV-seronegative. Sequencing was performed on PBMCs. The V and J genes are TRBV5-4 and TRBJ2-3, with TRBD2 matching over 9 bases. This CDR3 is CASTFLAGSTDTQYF. Written as DNA, the CDR3 is TGTGCCAGCACCTTTCTAGCGGGATCCACAGATACGCAGTATTTT.